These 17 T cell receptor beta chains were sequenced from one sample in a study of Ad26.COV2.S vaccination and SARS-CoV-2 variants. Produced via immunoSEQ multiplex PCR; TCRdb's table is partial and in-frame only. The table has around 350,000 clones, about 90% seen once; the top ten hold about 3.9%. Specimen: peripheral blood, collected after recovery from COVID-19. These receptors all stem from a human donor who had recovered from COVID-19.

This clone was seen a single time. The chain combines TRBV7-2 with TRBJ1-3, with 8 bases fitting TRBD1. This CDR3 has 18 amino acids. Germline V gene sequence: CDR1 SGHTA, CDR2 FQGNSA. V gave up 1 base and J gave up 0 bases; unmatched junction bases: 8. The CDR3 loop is CASSLELYRGSSGNTIYF. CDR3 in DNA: TGTGCCAGCAGCTTAGAACTGTACAGGGGGTCCTCTGGAAACACCATATATTTT.

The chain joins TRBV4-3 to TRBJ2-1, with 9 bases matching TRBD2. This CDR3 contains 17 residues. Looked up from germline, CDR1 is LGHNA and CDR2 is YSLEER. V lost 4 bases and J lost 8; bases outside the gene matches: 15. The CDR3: CASSPELAGGPRDEQFF. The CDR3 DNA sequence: TGCGCCAGCAGCCCAGAATTGGCGGGGGGGCCTAGGGATGAGCAGTTCTTC.

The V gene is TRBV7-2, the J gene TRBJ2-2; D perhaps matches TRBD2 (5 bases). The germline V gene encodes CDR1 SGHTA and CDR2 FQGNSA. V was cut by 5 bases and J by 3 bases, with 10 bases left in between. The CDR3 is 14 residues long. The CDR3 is CASSGGPYTGELFF. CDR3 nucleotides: TGTGCCAGCAGCGGCGGGCCTTACACCGGGGAGCTGTTTTTT.

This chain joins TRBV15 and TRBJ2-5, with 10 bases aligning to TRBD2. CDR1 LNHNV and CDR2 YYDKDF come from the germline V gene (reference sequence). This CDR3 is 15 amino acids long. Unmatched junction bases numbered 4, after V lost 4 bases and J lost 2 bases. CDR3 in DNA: TGTGCCACCAGCAAGGTAGCGGGGGGTCAAGAGACCCAGTACTTC. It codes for CATSKVAGGQETQYF.

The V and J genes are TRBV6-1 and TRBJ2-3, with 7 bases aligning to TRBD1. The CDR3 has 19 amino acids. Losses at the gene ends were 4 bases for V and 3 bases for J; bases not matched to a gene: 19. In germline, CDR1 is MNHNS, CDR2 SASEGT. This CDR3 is CASSARGPTGVKGTDTQYF. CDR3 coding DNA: TGTGCCAGCAGTGCACGAGGACCTACAGGGGTTAAAGGGACAGATACGCAGTATTTT.

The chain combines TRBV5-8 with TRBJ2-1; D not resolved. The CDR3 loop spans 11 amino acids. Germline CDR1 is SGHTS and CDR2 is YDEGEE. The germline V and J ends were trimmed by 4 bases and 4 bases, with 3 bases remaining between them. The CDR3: CASSEYNEQFF. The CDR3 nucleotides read TGTGCCAGCAGCGAATACAATGAGCAGTTCTTC. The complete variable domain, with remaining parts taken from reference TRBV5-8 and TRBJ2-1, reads EAGVTQSPTHLIKTRGQQATLRCSPISGHTSVYWYQQALGLGLQFLLWYDEGEERNRGNFPPRFSGRQFPNYSSELNVNALELEDSALYLCASSEYNEQFFGPGTRLTVL.

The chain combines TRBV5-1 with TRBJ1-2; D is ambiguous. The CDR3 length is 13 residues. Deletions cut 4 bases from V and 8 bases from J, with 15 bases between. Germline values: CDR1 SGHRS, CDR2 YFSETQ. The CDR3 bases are TGCGCCAGCAGCCAGGACGCCAAAATGGGCTACACCTTC. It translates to CASSQDAKMGYTF.

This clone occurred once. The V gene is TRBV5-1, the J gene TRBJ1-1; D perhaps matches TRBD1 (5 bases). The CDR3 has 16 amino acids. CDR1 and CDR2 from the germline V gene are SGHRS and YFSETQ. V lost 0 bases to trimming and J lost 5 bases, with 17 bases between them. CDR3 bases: TGCGCCAGCAGCTTGGAAGGGACTCCTCCAGAGACTGAAGCTTTCTTT. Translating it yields CASSLEGTPPETEAFF.

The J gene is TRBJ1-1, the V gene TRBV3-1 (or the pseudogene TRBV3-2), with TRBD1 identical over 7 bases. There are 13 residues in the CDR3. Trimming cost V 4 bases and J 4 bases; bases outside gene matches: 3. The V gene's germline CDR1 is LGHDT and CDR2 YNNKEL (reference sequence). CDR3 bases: TGTGCCAGCAGCCCCCCAGGGGGCACTGAAGCTTTCTTT. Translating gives CASSPPGGTEAFF.

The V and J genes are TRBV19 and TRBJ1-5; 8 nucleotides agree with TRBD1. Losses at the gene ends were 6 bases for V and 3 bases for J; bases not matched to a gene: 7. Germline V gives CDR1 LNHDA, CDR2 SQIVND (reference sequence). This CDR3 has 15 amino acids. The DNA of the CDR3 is TGTGCCAGTAGCCCGACAGGGGCCAACAATCAGCCCCAGCATTTT. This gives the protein CASSPTGANNQPQHF.

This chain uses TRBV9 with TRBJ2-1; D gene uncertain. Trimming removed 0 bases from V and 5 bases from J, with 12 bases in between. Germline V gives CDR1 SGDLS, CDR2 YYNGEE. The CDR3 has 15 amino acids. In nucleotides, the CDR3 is TGTGCCAGCAGCGTAGGTGGTGGTCCGGACAATGAGCAGTTCTTC. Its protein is CASSVGGGPDNEQFF.

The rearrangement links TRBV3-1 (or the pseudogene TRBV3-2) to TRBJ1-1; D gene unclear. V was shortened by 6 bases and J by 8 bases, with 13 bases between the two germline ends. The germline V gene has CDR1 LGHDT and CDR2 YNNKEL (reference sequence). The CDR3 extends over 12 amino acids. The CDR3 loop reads CASSKGPREAFF. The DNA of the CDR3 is TGTGCCAGCAGTAAGGGCCCGCGCGAAGCTTTCTTT.

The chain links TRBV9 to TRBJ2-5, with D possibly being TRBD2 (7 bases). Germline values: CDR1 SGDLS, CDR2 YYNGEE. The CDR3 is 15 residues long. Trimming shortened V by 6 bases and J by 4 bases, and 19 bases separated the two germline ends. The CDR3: CASNNKQGGLETQYF. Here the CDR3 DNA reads TGTGCCAGCAACAACAAACAGGGAGGGTTAGAGACCCAGTACTTC.

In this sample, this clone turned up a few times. Written as DNA, the CDR3 is TGTGCCAGCAGCTTCGTGGATGTTTCCGAGTCACCCCTCCACTTT. This encodes CASSFVDVSESPLHF. V usage is TRBV7-8 and J usage is TRBJ1-6; no reliable D call. Per the germline V gene, CDR1 is SGHVS and CDR2 is FQNEAQ. The CDR3 is made up of 15 amino acids. Trimming took 3 bases from V and 10 from J, leaving 16 bases between them.

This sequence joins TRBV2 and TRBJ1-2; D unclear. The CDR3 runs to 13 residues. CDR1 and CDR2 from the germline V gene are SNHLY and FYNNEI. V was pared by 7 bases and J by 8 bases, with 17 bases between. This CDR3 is CASTATAVLGYTF. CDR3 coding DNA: TGTGCCAGCACCGCGACGGCTGTATTAGGCTACACCTTC.

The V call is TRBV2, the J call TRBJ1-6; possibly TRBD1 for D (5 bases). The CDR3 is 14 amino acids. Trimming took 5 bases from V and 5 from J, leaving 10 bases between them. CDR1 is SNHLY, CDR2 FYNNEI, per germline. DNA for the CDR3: TGTGCCAGCAGTTCTTTAGGGGATAATTCACCCCTCCACTTT. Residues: CASSSLGDNSPLHF.

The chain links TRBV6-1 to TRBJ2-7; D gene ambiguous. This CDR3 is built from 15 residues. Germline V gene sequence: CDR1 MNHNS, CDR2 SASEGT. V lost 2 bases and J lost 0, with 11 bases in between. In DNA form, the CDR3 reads TGTGCCAGCAGTGAAAGGGCAGGAAGCTCCTACGAGCAGTACTTC. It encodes CASSERAGSSYEQYF.